The 15 T cell receptor beta chains below were found in one sample sequenced in a study of T cell responses to AZD1222 COVID-19 vaccine. Measured with immunoSEQ multiplex PCR; TCRdb has only the in-frame clones, and not every one. The table records 150,000 to 200,000 clones, over 90% of them present only once. Sequenced here: peripheral blood, sampled on day 0 of AZD1222 vaccination. These receptors all stem from an adult in good health.

The chain carries TRBV10-3 and TRBJ1-2, with D uncertain. Germline CDR1 reads ENHRY; CDR2 reads SYGVKD. V gave up 5 bases and J gave up 3 bases, with 16 bases separating them. The length of the CDR3 is 15 residues. CDR3 in DNA: TGTGCCATCAGTCCTAGGGTGGCCAGAGACTATGGCTACACCTTC. It encodes CAISPRVARDYGYTF.

The chain recombines TRBV5-3 with TRBJ1-6; D not resolved. TRBV5-3 is placed among ORFs of uncertain function. This CDR3 has 14 residues. V was cut by 7 bases and J by 10 bases, with 18 bases left in between. CDR3 sequence: CARVTVRVGSPLHF. CDR3 bases: TGTGCCAGAGTGACGGTCCGGGTGGGATCACCCCTCCACTTT.

V is TRBV3-1 (or the pseudogene TRBV3-2) and J is TRBJ2-1; 10 nucleotides line up with TRBD2. V dropped 3 bases and J dropped 7; count of bases not matched to a gene: 6. Germline V gene lookup returns CDR1 LGHDT and CDR2 YNNKEL (reference sequence). The length of the CDR3 is 15 residues. The CDR3 here is CASSHPAGGLNEQFF. CDR3 DNA sequence: TGTGCCAGCAGCCACCCAGCGGGGGGGCTTAATGAGCAGTTCTTC.

The V call is TRBV11-2, the J call TRBJ2-7; TRBD2 agrees at 7 bases. The trim removed 5 bases at V and 0 bases at J, leaving 4 bases unmatched. The CDR3 has 14 amino acids. Germline V CDR1 and CDR2: SGHAT, FQNNGV. The CDR3 sequence is CASSLSGISYEQYF. CDR3 bases: TGTGCCAGCAGCCTCAGCGGGATCTCCTACGAGCAGTACTTC.

This rearrangement joins TRBV7-2 to TRBJ1-2, with D possibly being TRBD1 (5 bases). The CDR3 runs 14 residues. Trimming removed 1 base at V and 10 bases at J, with 16 bases between. CDR1 is SGHTA, CDR2 FQGNSA, per germline. CDR3 nucleotides: TGTGCCAGCAGCTTAGTGGAAGGGACGTTGGACTACACCTTC. It translates to CASSLVEGTLDYTF.

The CDR3 nucleotides are TGTGCCAGCAGCTTAATTGCGGGGGGGCTGAGCGAGCAGTACTTC. It specifies CASSLIAGGLSEQYF. The rearrangement links TRBV11-2 to TRBJ2-7; 9 bases match TRBD2. The CDR3 is 15 amino acids. Germline loops: CDR1 SGHAT, CDR2 FQNNGV. V lost 2 bases and J lost 6; bases outside the gene matches: 8.

The V and J genes are TRBV10-3 and TRBJ2-7; D ambiguous. Germline V gene lookup returns CDR1 ENHRY and CDR2 SYGVKD. Trimming cost V 6 bases and J 5 bases, with 8 bases left between them. CDR3 length: 11 amino acids. The chain's CDR3 is CAIRLRDEQYF. The CDR3 DNA reads TGTGCCATCAGACTCCGGGACGAGCAGTACTTC.

J is TRBJ1-2 and V is TRBV29-1; D might be TRBD1 (5 bases). This CDR3 is 13 amino acids long. Trimming took 4 bases from V and 3 from J, leaving 12 bases between them. Germline CDR1 and CDR2: SQVTM and ANQGSEA. The DNA for the CDR3 is TGCAGCGTTGGATCGGGGGACTACTATGGCTACACCTTC. Its translation: CSVGSGDYYGYTF.

The genes are TRBV28 and TRBJ2-7; TRBD1 matches 10 bases. V trimming: 3 bases; J trimming: 4 bases; junction bases outside the gene matches: 18. The CDR3 runs 19 residues. Germline values: CDR1 MDHEN, CDR2 SYDVKM. As DNA, the CDR3 is TGTGCCAGCAGTTTCCCTCGATCTAATCGGGACAGGGGACGATACGAGCAGTACTTC. This gives the protein CASSFPRSNRDRGRYEQYF.

The gene calls are TRBV27 and TRBJ1-1; D perhaps matches TRBD1 (6 bases). Trimming stripped 4 bases from V and 2 bases from J, with 14 bases between. This CDR3 spans 15 amino acids. Germline CDR1 MNHEY, CDR2 SMNVEV (reference sequence). The chain's CDR3 is CASSSLRGPNTEAFF. CDR3 nucleotide sequence: TGTGCCAGCAGTTCTCTGCGGGGGCCTAACACTGAAGCTTTCTTT.

The chain couples TRBV6-5 to TRBJ1-1, with D unclear. There are 13 residues in the CDR3. CDR1 is MNHEY, CDR2 SVGAGI, per germline. The V end was cut by 6 bases, the J end by 3 bases, with 11 bases between. The CDR3 coding sequence is TGTGCCAGCAGCCTAGACTGGTACACTGAAGCTTTCTTT. This translates into CASSLDWYTEAFF.

The V call is TRBV6-2 or TRBV6-3, the J call TRBJ2-1; 7 bases are shared with TRBD1. V shed 5 bases and J 4 bases; nucleotides not matched to a gene: 8. Germline loops: CDR1 MNHEY, CDR2 SVGEGT. The length of the CDR3 is 15 residues. The CDR3 nucleotides are TGTGCCAGCAGTCGTCCCCGGGACAGTTACAATGAGCAGTTCTTC. It translates to CASSRPRDSYNEQFF.

This chain connects TRBV11-2 to TRBJ2-7, with TRBD2 as a possible D gene (6 bases). The CDR3 has 12 residues. V gave up 1 base and J gave up 7 bases, with 8 bases separating them. Germline CDR1 reads SGHAT; CDR2 reads FQNNGV. The CDR3 here is CASSLGTKEQYF. The CDR3, as DNA: TGTGCCAGCAGCTTAGGGACTAAGGAGCAGTACTTC.

V usage is TRBV28 and J usage is TRBJ1-3; D may be TRBD1 (6 bases). CDR3 length: 16 amino acids. CDR1 MDHEN and CDR2 SYDVKM come from the germline V gene. Trimming removed 8 bases from V and 2 bases from J, with 19 bases in between. The CDR3 nucleotides are TGTGCCAGCTTGATTGGGTGGGGGGCGACTGGAAACACCATATATTTT. It yields the protein CASLIGWGATGNTIYF.

This chain uses TRBV10-3 with TRBJ2-7, with TRBD2 as a possible D gene (6 bases). Trimming removed 5 bases at V and 5 bases at J, with 16 bases between. The V gene's germline CDR1 is ENHRY and CDR2 SYGVKD. CDR3 length equals 14 residues. The CDR3 sequence: CAISTGANSDEQYF. DNA of the CDR3: TGTGCCATCAGTACGGGAGCCAATTCGGACGAGCAGTACTTC.